Each of the 18 T cell receptor beta chains below was sequenced from the same sample in a study of PD-1 blockade in classical Hodgkin lymphoma. With no exception, relapse followed autologous stem cell transplantation in all patients, and brentuximab vedotin exposure varied. Generated by immunoSEQ multiplex PCR, the TCRdb table keeps only in-frame clones and is missing some. The sample holds some 41,000 clones, 76% seen once. The material was peripheral blood mononuclear cells (PBMCs), obtained at baseline. These TCRs come from a human donor with classical Hodgkin lymphoma.

This rearrangement joins TRBV18 to TRBJ2-7; the D gene could be TRBD1 or TRBD2 (5 bases each). The germline V and J ends were trimmed by 6 bases and 4 bases, with 13 bases remaining between them. Germline CDR1 KGHSH, CDR2 LQKENI. This CDR3 contains 13 residues. CDR3 sequence (DNA): TGTGCCAGCTCTCTGGAGAGGGGTTACGAGCAGTACTTC. Translation gives CASSLERGYEQYF.

The gene calls are TRBV28 and TRBJ1-1; 8 bases match TRBD1. V dropped 6 bases and J dropped 1; count of bases not matched to a gene: 4. Germline CDR1 and CDR2: MDHEN and SYDVKM. The CDR3 runs 14 residues. The CDR3 is CASRRTGKNTEAFF. The CDR3 DNA reads as TGTGCCAGCAGACGGACAGGGAAGAACACTGAAGCTTTCTTT.

With regard to this clone: Relative to the germline gene, one junction end is altered; a read error may explain this. The chain joins TRBV11-3 to TRBJ2-1, with TRBD2 matching over 11 bases. The germline CDR1 and CDR2 sequences are SGHNT and YENEEA. This CDR3 comprises 16 residues. The CDR3 is CASSLDSGRAAKEQFF. CDR3 bases: TGTGCCAGCAGCCTAGATAGCGGGAGGGCCGCGAAGGAGCAGTTCTTC.

This clone was seen only a few times. V is TRBV19 and J is TRBJ2-5; D is uncertain. Per the germline V gene, CDR1 is LNHDA and CDR2 is SQIVND (reference sequence). Trimming stripped 4 bases from V and 5 bases from J, with 17 bases between. This CDR3 has 15 amino acids. CDR3 loop: CASSNAPSPRETQYF. The CDR3 DNA reads as TGTGCCAGTAGTAATGCACCCAGCCCACGGGAGACCCAGTACTTC.

The V call is TRBV19, the J call TRBJ2-5, with D uncertain. CDR1 and CDR2 from the germline V gene are LNHDA and SQIVND (reference sequence). The CDR3 sequence is 14 residues long. The V and J ends lost 4 bases and 5 bases respectively, with 14 bases between them. CDR3 sequence reads: CASSTDGPGETQYF. CDR3 nucleotides: TGTGCCAGTAGTACGGACGGGCCCGGGGAGACCCAGTACTTC. Looking up the rest from reference TRBV19 and TRBJ2-5 gives the full variable domain: DGGITQSPKYLFRKEGQNVTLSCEQNLNHDAMYWYRQDPGQGLRLIYYSQIVNDFQKGDIAEGYSVSREKKESFPLTVTSAQKNPTAFYLCASSTDGPGETQYFGPGTRLLVL.

The V gene is TRBV19, the J gene TRBJ2-7; 13 nucleotides line up with TRBD2. Germline CDR1 reads LNHDA; CDR2 reads SQIVND (reference sequence). The CDR3 has 15 residues. The V and J ends lost 3 bases and 3 bases, in that order; junction bases with no gene match: 2. The CDR3 bases are TGTGCCAGTAGTATTGGACTAGCGGGAGTCTACGAGCAGTACTTC. Amino acids: CASSIGLAGVYEQYF.

This clone was seen a handful of times. The genes are TRBV7-2 and TRBJ2-1, with D perhaps matching TRBD2 (5 bases). In germline, CDR1 is SGHTA, CDR2 FQGNSA. Trimming took 1 base from V and 2 from J, leaving 9 bases between them. The CDR3 extends over 15 amino acids. This chain's CDR3 is CASSLGSAAYNEQFF. The CDR3 region has the DNA TGTGCCAGCAGCTTAGGTAGCGCGGCCTACAATGAGCAGTTCTTC.

The rearrangement uses TRBV7-6 and TRBJ2-7; 8 bases are a match to TRBD1. The V gene end was trimmed by 4 bases and the J gene end by 3 bases; junction bases not matched to a gene: 8. The germline V gene encodes CDR1 SGHVS and CDR2 FNYEAQ. The CDR3 extends over 15 amino acids. The DNA for the CDR3 is TGTGCCAGCAGCTCCCCACTCAGGGGGCACTACGAGCAGTACTTC. This sequence encodes CASSSPLRGHYEQYF.

This clone was seen just once. The CDR3 nucleotides read TGTGCCAGCAGTGAAGAGGGCAGGGGGCACAATGAGCAGTTCTTC. Its translation: CASSEEGRGHNEQFF. This chain connects TRBV6-1 to TRBJ2-1; 8 bases fit TRBD1. The CDR3 is 15 residues long. The V segment lost 1 base and the J segment 5 bases; nucleotides outside the gene matches: 4. Looked up from germline, CDR1 is MNHNS and CDR2 is SASEGT.

The chain has TRBV10-3 and TRBJ1-6; D is possibly TRBD1 (6 bases). The length of the CDR3 is 14 residues. V was pared by 5 bases and J by 7 bases, with 12 bases between. Germline V gene lookup returns CDR1 ENHRY and CDR2 SYGVKD. CDR3 residues: CAISLGQKNSPLHF. In nucleotides, the CDR3 is TGTGCCATCAGTCTTGGACAGAAGAATTCACCCCTCCACTTT.

The rearrangement joins TRBV7-8 to TRBJ2-7; D gene ambiguous. CDR3 length: 16 amino acids. Germline lookup yields CDR1 SGHVS and CDR2 FQNEAQ. Trimming removed 1 base at V and 0 bases at J, with 13 bases between. DNA of the CDR3: TGTGCCAGCAGCTTAGTGGTTCGCCTACGCTCCTACGAGCAGTACTTC. It specifies CASSLVVRLRSYEQYF.

This clone was observed a handful of times. The rearrangement joins TRBV19 to TRBJ2-3; D might be TRBD1 (6 bases). V was trimmed by 6 bases and J by 4 bases, leaving 11 bases between them. Germline V gene sequence: CDR1 LNHDA, CDR2 SQIVND (reference sequence). The CDR3 covers 13 residues. The DNA for the CDR3 is TGTGCCAGTAGCCAGGACAGCGCAGATACGCAGTATTTT. Translation gives CASSQDSADTQYF.

This clone has at least ten counts. The chain couples TRBV14 to TRBJ2-7, with unresolved D. In germline, CDR1 is SGHDN, CDR2 FVKESK. V was shortened by 4 bases and J by 0 bases, with 10 bases between the two germline ends. The CDR3 is 14 amino acids. CDR3 coding DNA: TGTGCCAGCAGCCCCGCCGGCAACTCCTACGAGCAGTACTTC. Translated: CASSPAGNSYEQYF.

In regard to this clone: Distinct nucleotide sequences in the sample also encode this CDR3. The chain joins TRBV5-1 to TRBJ2-5, with 14 positions matching TRBD2. The CDR3 consists of 15 residues. The germline V gene encodes CDR1 SGHRS and CDR2 YFSETQ. After removal of 4 bases from V and 3 bases from J, the junction contained 2 bases not matched to a gene. The DNA for the CDR3 is TGCGCCAGCAGCACGGGACTAGCGGGGGAAGAGACCCAGTACTTC. This codes for CASSTGLAGEETQYF. Complete variable domain (other parts from reference TRBV5-1 and TRBJ2-5): KAGVTQTPRYLIKTRGQQVTLSCSPISGHRSVSWYQQTPGQGLQFLFEYFSETQRNKGNFPGRFSGRQFSNSRSEMNVSTLELGDSALYLCASSTGLAGEETQYFGPGTRLLVL.

The genes are TRBV2 and TRBJ1-1, with D maybe TRBD1 (6 bases). The V gene lost 9 bases and the J gene lost 2 bases, with 10 bases spanning the gap. This CDR3 is 12 amino acids long. The germline V gene has CDR1 SNHLY and CDR2 FYNNEI. Written as DNA, the CDR3 is TGTGCCAGTTCACAGGGCAACACTGAAGCTTTCTTT. As protein: CASSQGNTEAFF.

V usage is TRBV18 and J usage is TRBJ1-1, with 7 bases fitting TRBD1. V trimming: 2 bases; J trimming: 1 base; junction bases outside the gene matches: 1. This CDR3 is 14 amino acids long. The germline V gene encodes CDR1 KGHSH and CDR2 LQKENI. CDR3 sequence reads: CASSPAGGNTEAFF. In nucleotides, the CDR3 is TGTGCCAGCTCACCAGCAGGGGGGAACACTGAAGCTTTCTTT.

The genes are TRBV2 and TRBJ2-7; 13 nucleotides align to TRBD2. Germline V gene data show CDR1 as SNHLY and CDR2 as FYNNEI. Trimming cost V 4 bases and J 4 bases; bases outside gene matches: 10. This CDR3 has 17 residues. CDR3: CASSGLGTSGDIYEQYF. For the CDR3, the DNA is TGTGCCAGCAGTGGACTGGGGACTAGCGGGGACATATACGAGCAGTACTTC. Using reference TRBV2 and TRBJ2-7 for the parts outside the CDR3, the full variable domain is EPEVTQTPSHQVTQMGQEVILRCVPISNHLYFYWYRQILGQKVEFLVSFYNNEISEKSEIFDDQFSVERPDGSNFTLKIRSTKLEDSAMYFCASSGLGTSGDIYEQYFGPGTRLTVT.

The chain links TRBV5-1 to TRBJ2-4; weak D call: TRBD1 (5 bases). Trimming stripped 0 bases from V and 8 bases from J, with 9 bases between. This CDR3 region has 13 residues. Germline CDR1 SGHRS, CDR2 YFSETQ. This CDR3 is CASSLGQGHIQYF. For the CDR3, the DNA is TGCGCCAGCAGCTTGGGGCAGGGCCACATTCAGTACTTC. Full variable domain (rest looked up from reference TRBV5-1 and TRBJ2-4): KAGVTQTPRYLIKTRGQQVTLSCSPISGHRSVSWYQQTPGQGLQFLFEYFSETQRNKGNFPGRFSGRQFSNSRSEMNVSTLELGDSALYLCASSLGQGHIQYFGAGTRLSVL.